This is a list of T cell receptor beta chains from one sample in a study of cytomegalovirus exposure and HLA in healthy donors. Sequencing used immunoSEQ multiplex PCR; TCRdb keeps in-frame clones, though not all of them. The table has about 140,000 clones, 88% seen once. Sequencing was performed on PBMCs. The receptors come from a woman aged 40 to 50 in good health and CMV-seronegative. CDR3s include the opening cysteine and the closing phenylalanine or tryptophan. A D gene is named only where the DNA matches it firmly. The listing skips clone size in some rows; elsewhere it reads once, few, many or a size class.

TRBJ2-5 - TRBD1 TRBV5-8 CASSRGTGALKETQYF TGTGCCAGCAGCCGAGGGACAGGGGCACTGAAAGAGACCCAGTACTTC
TRBJ2-1 - - TRBV7-9 CASSLMIGGTPYNEQFF TGTGCCAGCAGCTTGATGATAGGAGGGACCCCATACAATGAGCAGTTCTTC
TRBJ2-5 - TRBD1 TRBV5-1 CASSTTTGTETQYF TGCGCCAGCAGCACAACGACAGGGACCGAGACCCAGTACTTC
TRBJ2-3 - - TRBV5-4 CASSWDSDTDTQYF TGTGCCAGCAGCTGGGACTCAGACACAGATACGCAGTATTTT
TRBJ2-1 - - TRBV5-1 CASSLAGQPYNEQFF TGCGCCAGCAGCCTCGCGGGACAGCCCTACAATGAGCAGTTCTTC
TRBJ1-1 few - TRBV9 CASSAGGGEGEAFF TGTGCCAGCAGCGCGGGAGGGGGGGAGGGGGAAGCTTTCTTT
TRBJ1-5 - - TRBV30 CAWSPGGAGNQPQHF TGTGCCTGGAGTCCCGGGGGGGCTGGCAATCAGCCCCAGCATTTT
TRBJ1-1 - - TRBV5-8 CASSLVAGSRNTEAFF TGTGCCAGCAGCTTGGTGGCAGGGTCGAGGAACACTGAAGCTTTCTTT
TRBJ1-6 - - TRBV7-9 CASSFQQPNSPLHF TGTGCCAGCAGCTTTCAACAGCCGAATTCACCCCTCCACTTT
TRBJ2-5 - TRBD2 TRBV4-2 CASSQDMIAGGPGGGQETQYF TGTGCCAGCAGCCAAGATATGATAGCGGGGGGGCCTGGAGGAGGGCAAGAGACCCAGTACTTC
TRBJ1-1 - - TRBV6-5 CASRLTGHTEAFF TGTGCCAGCAGACTTACAGGGCACACTGAAGCTTTCTTT
TRBJ2-2 - - TRBV10-1 CASRLNTGELFF TGCGCCAGCAGACTGAACACCGGGGAGCTGTTTTTT
TRBJ1-1 once - TRBV7-9 CSSSLRSRDTEAFF TGTTCCAGCAGCTTAAGGTCCAGGGACACTGAAGCTTTCTTT
TRBJ2-3 - TRBD1 TRBV6-1 CASSEFGQGDTQYF TGTGCCAGCAGTGAATTTGGACAGGGAGATACGCAGTATTTT
TRBJ2-7 - - TRBV18 CASSPTVYEQYF TGTGCCAGCTCACCGACAGTCTACGAGCAGTACTTC
TRBJ2-1 - - TRBV11-2 CASSLGSGGNEQFF TGTGCCAGCAGCTTAGGGTCCGGGGGCAATGAGCAGTTCTTC
TRBJ2-7 - - TRBV21-1 CASSNFPGLASEQYF TGTGCCAGCAGCAACTTCCCGGGACTAGCTTCCGAGCAGTACTTC
TRBJ1-5 - TRBD1 TRBV10-2 CASSESRGPEPQHF TGCGCCAGCAGTGAGTCGAGGGGGCCGGAGCCCCAGCATTTT
TRBJ2-3 - TRBD2 TRBV10-3 CAIGLAGNTDTQYF TGTGCCATCGGACTAGCGGGAAACACAGATACGCAGTATTTT
TRBJ2-7 - TRBD1 TRBV7-9 CSSSKSDRGSYEQYF TGTTCCAGCAGCAAAAGCGACAGGGGCTCCTACGAGCAGTACTTC
TRBJ2-5 - - TRBV2 CASSQQETQYF TGTGCCAGCAGTCAGCAAGAGACCCAGTACTTC
TRBJ2-7 - - TRBV2 CASFQGLSYEQYF TGTGCCAGCTTTCAGGGCCTCTCCTACGAGCAGTACTTC
TRBJ1-1 few - TRBV10-3 CAITGGAMNTEAFF TGTGCCATCACAGGAGGGGCCATGAACACTGAAGCTTTCTTT
TRBJ1-2 - TRBD1 TRBV11-3 CASSPTGVGGYTF TGTGCCAGCAGTCCCACAGGGGTTGGGGGCTACACCTTC
TRBJ1-2 - - TRBV10-3 CAISGIGDSYTF TGTGCCATCAGTGGGATCGGGGATAGCTACACCTTC
TRBJ2-7 - - TRBV5-1 CASTRDTPFEQYF TGCGCCAGCACCAGGGATACCCCTTTCGAGCAGTACTTC
TRBJ2-5 - TRBD2 TRBV4-2 CASSPGTSGRGETQYF TGTGCCAGCAGCCCCGGGACTAGCGGGAGGGGTGAGACCCAGTACTTC
TRBJ2-7 - - TRBV6-5 CASSYLGGTYEQYF TGTGCCAGCAGTTACCTTGGCGGCACCTACGAGCAGTACTTC
TRBJ2-1 - - TRBV11-2 CASNGGGNEQFF TGTGCCAGCAACGGGGGAGGCAATGAGCAGTTCTTC
TRBJ2-7 - TRBD2 TRBV11-1 CASSLEASGAGEQYF TGTGCCAGCAGCTTAGAGGCTAGCGGGGCTGGGGAGCAGTACTTC
TRBJ2-1 - TRBD2 TRBV5-6 CASSVGRAYNEQFF TGTGCCAGCAGCGTGGGGAGGGCCTACAATGAGCAGTTCTTC
TRBJ1-3 - TRBD1 TRBV9 CASSVSTGSGNTIYF TGTGCCAGCAGCGTATCGACAGGGAGCGGAAACACCATATATTTT
TRBJ1-1 once - TRBV6-5 CASSPSAGNTEAFF TGTGCCAGCAGTCCCTCCGCCGGGAACACTGAAGCTTTCTTT
TRBJ2-7 - TRBD1 TRBV7-9 CASSFGDSYEQYF TGTGCCAGCAGCTTCGGGGACAGCTACGAGCAGTACTTC
TRBJ2-5 once TRBD1 TRBV7-2 CASSNGDRKETQYF TGTGCCAGCAGCAACGGGGACAGAAAAGAGACCCAGTACTTC
TRBJ1-5 once - TRBV19 CASNQGSNQPQHF TGTGCCAGTAACCAGGGGAGTAATCAGCCCCAGCATTTT
TRBJ2-1 once TRBD2 TRBV2 CASGSGRGYNEQFF TGTGCCAGCGGGAGCGGGAGGGGGTACAATGAGCAGTTCTTC
TRBJ2-1 - - TRBV5-1 CASSLTGTSYSYNEQFF TGCGCCAGCAGCTTAACCGGGACTTCATACTCCTACAATGAGCAGTTCTTC
TRBJ1-3 - - TRBV5-1 CASSLENFSSGNTIYF TGCGCCAGCAGCCTAGAAAATTTTTCCTCTGGAAACACCATATATTTT
TRBJ1-2 once - TRBV16 CASSQIQGRVNYGYTF TGTGCCAGCAGCCAAATCCAGGGCAGGGTGAACTATGGCTACACCTTC